This entry lists 23 T cell receptor beta chains sequenced from one sample in a study of T cells of healthy individuals. A single record per CDR3 protein comes from TCRdb applying MiXCR to the 5' RACE reads. The sample lists about 96,000 distinct CDR3 sequences; approximately 18% were seen once. All receptors derive from a human donor in good health.

This chain links TRBV28 with TRBJ1-2; D remains ambiguous. CDR1 is MDHEN, CDR2 SYDVKM, per germline. V dropped 3 bases and J dropped 2 bases, with 10 bases sitting between them. This CDR3 is 14 amino acids long. CDR3 sequence (DNA): TGTGCCAGCAGTTTTGGGCAGGACAACTATGGCTACACCTTC. Its protein product is CASSFGQDNYGYTF.

This clonotype was found a few times. The chain uses TRBV4-2 and TRBJ1-1; D remains ambiguous. The CDR3 loop spans 15 amino acids. Germline CDR1 LGHNA, CDR2 YNFKEQ. Trimming left V 0 bases short and J 0 bases short, with 8 bases between. The CDR3 here is CASSQDPAVNTEAFF. The CDR3 nucleotides read TGTGCCAGCAGCCAAGATCCGGCGGTGAACACTGAAGCTTTCTTT.

This clonotype was counted a few times. V gene TRBV6-5 combines with J gene TRBJ2-7; 11 bases line up with TRBD2. Per germline, CDR1 MNHEY and CDR2 SVGAGI. V was clipped by 0 bases and J by 4 bases; unmatched bases: 2. The CDR3 extends over 15 amino acids. The CDR3, as DNA: TGTGCCAGCAGTTACTCGGCTAGCGGGAGGTACGAGCAGTACTTC. Translation: CASSYSASGRYEQYF.

The chain combines TRBV20-1 with TRBJ1-1; no clear D. The ends were cut back, 5 bases at V and 0 bases at J, with 13 bases in the middle. This CDR3 is 14 amino acids long. Germline V gene data show CDR1 as DFQATT and CDR2 as SNEGSKA (reference sequence). CDR3 in DNA: TGCAGTGCTCACGTCATCGGCATGAACACTGAAGCTTTCTTT. This sequence encodes CSAHVIGMNTEAFF.

The chain joins TRBV7-2 to TRBJ2-7; the match to TRBD1 covers 9 bases. This CDR3 has 15 amino acids. V lost 3 bases and J lost 2; bases outside the gene matches: 5. The V gene's germline CDR1 is SGHTA and CDR2 FQGNSA. The chain's CDR3 is CASSFTRDRAYEQYF. In nucleotides, the CDR3 is TGTGCCAGCAGCTTTACCCGGGACAGGGCCTACGAGCAGTACTTC.

This clonotype was recorded many times. CDR3 bases: TGCAGCGCACTACCGACAGGGGGCCTCCGGGAGCTGTTTTTT. Protein: CSALPTGGLRELFF. The rearrangement joins TRBV29-1 to TRBJ2-2; 10 nucleotides line up with TRBD1. This CDR3 contains 14 residues. Germline CDR1 reads SQVTM; CDR2 reads ANQGSEA. After removal of 7 bases from V and 9 bases from J, the junction contained 11 bases not matched to a gene.

V usage is TRBV28 and J usage is TRBJ1-1; tentative D call: TRBD1 (5 bases). V was cut by 8 bases and J by 5 bases, with 18 bases left in between. CDR3 length equals 14 residues. Germline CDR1 reads MDHEN; CDR2 reads SYDVKM. CDR3 sequence reads: CASHNSVGGTEAFF. DNA of the CDR3: TGTGCCAGCCATAATTCAGTGGGGGGGACTGAAGCTTTCTTT.

This clonotype was observed many times. This chain uses TRBV12-3 or TRBV12-4 with TRBJ2-5; D gene uncertain. This CDR3 is built from 14 residues. The V gene lost 3 bases and the J gene lost 0 bases, with 8 bases spanning the gap. CDR3 residues: CASSFGPNQETQYF. The CDR3 coding sequence is TGTGCCAGCAGTTTCGGACCCAACCAAGAGACCCAGTACTTC.

Ten or more counts support this clonotype. The chain uses TRBV3-1 and TRBJ2-5; 8 bases match TRBD2. Looked up from germline, CDR1 is LGHDT and CDR2 is YNNKEL (reference sequence). The CDR3 is 17 amino acids. With V trimmed by 1 base and J by 5 bases, 12 bases remained unmatched. In DNA, the CDR3 is TGTGCCAGCAGCCAAGGAGCCCAGCGGGGGACGAGGGAGACCCAGTACTTC. It translates to CASSQGAQRGTRETQYF.

The V gene is TRBV5-1, the J gene TRBJ2-5, with D unresolved. V gave up 0 bases and J gave up 4 bases, with 16 bases separating them. CDR3 size: 16 residues. Germline CDR1 reads SGHRS; CDR2 reads YFSETQ. The CDR3 DNA follows: TGCGCCAGCAGCTTGGTAGCCTCAGGAGCCGGAGAGACCCAGTACTTC. This gives the protein CASSLVASGAGETQYF.

The chain couples TRBV6-5 to TRBJ1-3; D perhaps matches TRBD1 (6 bases). Trimming stripped 2 bases from V and 0 bases from J, with 8 bases between. Germline CDR1 is MNHEY and CDR2 is SVGAGI. The CDR3 totals 15 residues. The CDR3 is CASSYTGTSGNTIYF. The CDR3 nucleotides read TGTGCCAGCAGTTACACAGGGACCTCTGGAAACACCATATATTTT.

This CDR3 is CSAGADGGYTGELFF. The CDR3 nucleotides are TGCAGTGCTGGAGCGGACGGGGGGTACACCGGGGAGCTGTTTTTT. The chain recombines TRBV20-1 with TRBJ2-2; 7 bases are a match to TRBD2. This CDR3 region has 15 residues. The germline gives CDR1 DFQATT, CDR2 SNEGSKA (reference sequence). The V gene end was trimmed by 5 bases and the J gene end by 3 bases; junction bases not matched to a gene: 9.

This clonotype was found a few times. The V gene is TRBV19, the J gene TRBJ2-1; D is ambiguous. This CDR3 is built from 15 residues. Trimming took 3 bases from V and 3 from J, leaving 12 bases between them. Germline V CDR1 and CDR2: LNHDA, SQIVND (reference sequence). CDR3 in DNA: TGTGCCAGTAGTATTGCCAGGATCGACTACAATGAGCAGTTCTTC. Amino acids: CASSIARIDYNEQFF.

The chain links TRBV27 to TRBJ1-1; 9 bases are shared with TRBD1. With 2 bases clipped from V and 5 bases from J, the junction kept 0 bases outside the gene matches. Germline-derived CDR1 and CDR2 are MNHEY and SMNVEV (reference sequence). This CDR3 has 13 amino acids. The CDR3 DNA follows: TGTGCCAGCAGTTTAGGGACAGGGACTGAAGCTTTCTTT. Its protein is CASSLGTGTEAFF.

The chain combines TRBV19 with TRBJ2-1; possible D gene TRBD2, 6 bases. Looked up from germline, CDR1 is LNHDA and CDR2 is SQIVND (reference sequence). The germline V and J ends were trimmed by 4 bases and 10 bases, with 11 bases remaining between them. This CDR3 region has 12 residues. The CDR3 loop is CASSREVGEQFF. The CDR3 coding sequence is TGTGCCAGTAGTAGGGAGGTCGGCGAGCAGTTCTTC.

This clonotype has more than one count but fewer than ten. The V and J genes are TRBV4-2 and TRBJ1-6; D possibly corresponds to TRBD1 (6 bases). Trimming pared 1 base from V and 2 bases from J, leaving 9 bases between. This CDR3 is 16 amino acids long. The V gene's germline CDR1 is LGHNA and CDR2 YNFKEQ. The CDR3 region is CASSQGTAAYNSPLHF. CDR3 sequence (DNA): TGTGCCAGCAGCCAAGGGACAGCCGCCTATAATTCACCCCTCCACTTT.

In its sample, this clonotype was seen a few times. The gene calls are TRBV12-3 or TRBV12-4 and TRBJ2-1; no definite D call. There are 12 residues in the CDR3. The CDR3 reads CATRTAGNEQFF. CDR3 in DNA: TGTGCGACGCGCACAGCTGGCAATGAGCAGTTCTTC.

This clonotype was counted at least ten times. The rearrangement uses TRBV29-1 and TRBJ1-1; TRBD1 matches at 8 bases. The CDR3 sequence is 14 residues long. In germline, CDR1 is SQVTM, CDR2 ANQGSEA. The CDR3 DNA follows: TGCACTTCGACAGGGGCAAATATGAACACTGAAGCTTTCTTT. Its translation is CTSTGANMNTEAFF.

V usage is TRBV20-1 and J usage is TRBJ2-1; tentatively, D is TRBD2 (5 bases). This CDR3 has 12 residues. Looked up from germline, CDR1 is DFQATT and CDR2 is SNEGSKA (reference sequence). Trimming stripped 0 bases from V and 8 bases from J, with 8 bases between. CDR3 in amino acids: CSARDREYEQFF. The CDR3 DNA is TGCAGTGCTAGAGATCGGGAATATGAGCAGTTCTTC.

Notes on this clonotype: A much more abundant neighbour one base away suggests this may be a read error. No conserved phenylalanine or tryptophan is present at the end of the CDR3, so a read error is the likely explanation. This chain links TRBV20-1 with TRBJ1-6; the D is unclear. Trimming stripped 0 bases from V and 4 bases from J, with 7 bases between. CDR3 length: 14 residues. CDR1 DFQATT and CDR2 SNEGSKA come from the germline V gene (reference sequence). The CDR3 is CSARDSGYNSPLHL. The CDR3 coding sequence is TGCAGTGCTAGAGATTCAGGTTATAATTCACCCCTCCACCTT.

The chain recombines TRBV4-1 with TRBJ2-7; D might be TRBD2 (6 bases). CDR3 length: 17 amino acids. In germline, CDR1 is MGHRA, CDR2 YSYEKL. V was trimmed by 4 bases and J by 2 bases, leaving 21 bases between them. CDR3 sequence (DNA): TGCGCCAGCAGCCTCAAAGAAACCGGGGGACCTCCCTACGAGCAGTACTTC. Encoded protein: CASSLKETGGPPYEQYF.

The rearrangement uses TRBV24-1 and TRBJ2-1; 8 positions match TRBD2. Unmatched junction bases numbered 2, after V lost 3 bases and J lost 2 bases. The CDR3 totals 15 residues. Germline CDR1 is KGHDR and CDR2 is SFDVKD. CDR3 DNA: TGTGCCACCAGTGATAGCGGGAGACCCTACAATGAGCAGTTCTTC. Translated: CATSDSGRPYNEQFF.

This chain connects TRBV20-1 to TRBJ2-3; 9 bases are shared with TRBD1. This CDR3 is 14 amino acids long. Trimming at V came to 6 bases and at J to 7 bases, leaving 11 bases not matched to a gene. Germline V gene sequence: CDR1 DFQATT, CDR2 SNEGSKA (reference sequence). CDR3 DNA sequence: TGCAGTGCCGGTGGGACAGGGACTCGTAATACGCAGTATTTT. This codes for CSAGGTGTRNTQYF.